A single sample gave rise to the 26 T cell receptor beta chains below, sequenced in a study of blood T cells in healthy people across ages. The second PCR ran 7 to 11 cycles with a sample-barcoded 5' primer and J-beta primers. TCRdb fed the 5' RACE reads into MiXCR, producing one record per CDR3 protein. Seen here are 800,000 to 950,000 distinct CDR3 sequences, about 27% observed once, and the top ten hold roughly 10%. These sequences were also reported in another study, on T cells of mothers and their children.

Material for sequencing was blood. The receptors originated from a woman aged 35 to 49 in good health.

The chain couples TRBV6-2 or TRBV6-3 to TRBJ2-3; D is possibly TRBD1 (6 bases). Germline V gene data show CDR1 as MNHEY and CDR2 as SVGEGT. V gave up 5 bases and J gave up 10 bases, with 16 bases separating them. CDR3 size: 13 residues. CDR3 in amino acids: CASSTTGQAAQYF. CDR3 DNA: TGTGCCAGCAGTACAACAGGGCAGGCTGCGCAGTATTTT.

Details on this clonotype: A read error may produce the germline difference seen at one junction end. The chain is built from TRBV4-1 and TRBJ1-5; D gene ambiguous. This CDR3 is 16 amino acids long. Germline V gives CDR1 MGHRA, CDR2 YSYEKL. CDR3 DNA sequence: TGCGCCGGCAGCCAAGAGGGAGGAGGAGGCAATCAGCCCCAGCATTTT. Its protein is CAGSQEGGGGNQPQHF.

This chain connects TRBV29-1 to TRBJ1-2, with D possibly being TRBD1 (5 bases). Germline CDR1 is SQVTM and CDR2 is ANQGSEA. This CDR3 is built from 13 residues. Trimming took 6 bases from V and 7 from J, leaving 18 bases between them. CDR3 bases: TGCAGCGTCTTCCAGGGATTGGGGTTTGGCTACACCTTC. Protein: CSVFQGLGFGYTF.

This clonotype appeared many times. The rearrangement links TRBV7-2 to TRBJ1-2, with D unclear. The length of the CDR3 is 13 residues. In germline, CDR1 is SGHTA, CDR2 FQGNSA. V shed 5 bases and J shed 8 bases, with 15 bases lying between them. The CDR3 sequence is CASSPYLVEGYTF. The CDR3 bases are TGTGCCAGCAGCCCCTACTTGGTCGAGGGCTACACCTTC.

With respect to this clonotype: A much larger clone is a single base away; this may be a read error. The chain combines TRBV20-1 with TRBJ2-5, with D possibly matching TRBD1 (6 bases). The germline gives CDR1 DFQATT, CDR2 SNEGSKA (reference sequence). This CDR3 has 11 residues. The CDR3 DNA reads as TGCAGGGCCTTTACAGGGGAGACCCAGTACTTC. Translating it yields CRAFTGETQYF.

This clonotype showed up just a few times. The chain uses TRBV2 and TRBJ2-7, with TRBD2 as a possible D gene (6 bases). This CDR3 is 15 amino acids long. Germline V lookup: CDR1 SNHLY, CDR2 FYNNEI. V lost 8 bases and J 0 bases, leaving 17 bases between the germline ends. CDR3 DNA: TGTGCCAGCCAAAGGGGACTCGGCAACTCCTACGAGCAGTACTTC. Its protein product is CASQRGLGNSYEQYF.

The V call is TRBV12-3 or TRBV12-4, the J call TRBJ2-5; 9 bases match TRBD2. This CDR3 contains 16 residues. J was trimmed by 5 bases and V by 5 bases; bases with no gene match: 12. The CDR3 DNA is TGTGCCAGCAGTGCTCCCAGCGGGGGGAAGTGGGAGACCCAGTACTTC. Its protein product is CASSAPSGGKWETQYF.

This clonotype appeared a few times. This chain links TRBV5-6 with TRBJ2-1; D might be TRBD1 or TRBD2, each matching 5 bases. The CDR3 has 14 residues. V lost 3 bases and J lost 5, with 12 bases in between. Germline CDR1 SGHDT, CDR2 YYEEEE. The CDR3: CASSWGPGDNEQFF. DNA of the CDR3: TGTGCCAGCAGCTGGGGACCCGGAGACAATGAGCAGTTCTTC.

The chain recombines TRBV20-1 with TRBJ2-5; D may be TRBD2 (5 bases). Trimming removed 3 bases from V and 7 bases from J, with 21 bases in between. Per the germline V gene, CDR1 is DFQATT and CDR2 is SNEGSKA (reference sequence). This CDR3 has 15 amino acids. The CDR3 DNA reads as TGCAGTGCTAGCCCTTCCGCGGGTACGTCGGGGACCCAGTACTTC. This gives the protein CSASPSAGTSGTQYF.

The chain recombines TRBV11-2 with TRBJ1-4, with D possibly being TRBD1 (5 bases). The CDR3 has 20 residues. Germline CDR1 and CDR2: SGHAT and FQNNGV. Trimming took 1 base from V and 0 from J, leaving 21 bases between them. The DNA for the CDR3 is TGTGCCAGCAGCTTAGGGGGAGGGGCGTCCTACACTGCAACTAATGAAAAACTGTTTTTT. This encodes CASSLGGGASYTATNEKLFF.

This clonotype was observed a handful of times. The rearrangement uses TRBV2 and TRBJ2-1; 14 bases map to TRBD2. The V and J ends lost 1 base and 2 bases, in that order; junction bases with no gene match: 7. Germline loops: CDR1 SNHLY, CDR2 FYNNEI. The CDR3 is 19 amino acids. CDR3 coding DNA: TGTGCCAGCAGTGAAGTGATTTGGGGACTAGCGGGGGCCTACAATGAGCAGTTCTTC. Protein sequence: CASSEVIWGLAGAYNEQFF.

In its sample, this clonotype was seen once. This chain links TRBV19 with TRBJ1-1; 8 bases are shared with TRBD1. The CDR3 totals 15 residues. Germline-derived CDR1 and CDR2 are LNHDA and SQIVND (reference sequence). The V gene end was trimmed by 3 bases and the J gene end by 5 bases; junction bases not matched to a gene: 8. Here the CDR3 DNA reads TGTGCCAGTAGTATCGCAGGACAGGGTAGTACTGAAGCTTTCTTT. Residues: CASSIAGQGSTEAFF.

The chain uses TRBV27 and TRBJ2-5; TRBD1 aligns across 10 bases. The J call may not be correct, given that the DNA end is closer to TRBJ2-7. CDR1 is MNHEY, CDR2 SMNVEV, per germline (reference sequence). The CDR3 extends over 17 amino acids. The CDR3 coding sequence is TGTGCCAGCAGCCGGGACAGGGGTACGTTTTCAGCGTACGAGCAGTACTTC. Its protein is CASSRDRGTFSAYEQYF.

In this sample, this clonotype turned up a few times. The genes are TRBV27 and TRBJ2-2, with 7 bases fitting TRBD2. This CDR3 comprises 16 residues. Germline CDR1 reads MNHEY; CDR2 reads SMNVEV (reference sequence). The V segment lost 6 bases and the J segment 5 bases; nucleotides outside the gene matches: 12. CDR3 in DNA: TGTGCCAGCAGAGACTCCAGCGGGGTACGAACCGGGGAGCTGTTTTTT. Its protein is CASRDSSGVRTGELFF.

CDR3 sequence (DNA): TGCAGCGTTGACCCGGGGCCGAGCACAGATACGCAGTATTTT. Protein product: CSVDPGPSTDTQYF. V usage is TRBV29-1 and J usage is TRBJ2-3; D is tentatively TRBD1 or TRBD2 (5 bases each). Germline V gives CDR1 SQVTM, CDR2 ANQGSEA. This CDR3 comprises 14 residues. V was shortened by 3 bases and J by 0 bases, with 10 bases between the two germline ends.

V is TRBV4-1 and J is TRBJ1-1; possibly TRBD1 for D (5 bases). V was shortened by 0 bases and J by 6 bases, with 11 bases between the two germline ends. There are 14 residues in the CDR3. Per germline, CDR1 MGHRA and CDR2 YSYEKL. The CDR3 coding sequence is TGCGCCAGCAGCCAAGATTGGCAGGGAGCTGAAGCTTTCTTT. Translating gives CASSQDWQGAEAFF.

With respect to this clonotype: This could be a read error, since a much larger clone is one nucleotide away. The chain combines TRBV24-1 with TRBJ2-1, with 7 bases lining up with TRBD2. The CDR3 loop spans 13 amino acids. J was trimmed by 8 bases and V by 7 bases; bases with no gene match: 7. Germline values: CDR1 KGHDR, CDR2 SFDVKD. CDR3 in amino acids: CATSGGMWDEQFF. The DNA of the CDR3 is TGTGCCACCAGCGGGGGGATGTGGGATGAGCAGTTCTTC.

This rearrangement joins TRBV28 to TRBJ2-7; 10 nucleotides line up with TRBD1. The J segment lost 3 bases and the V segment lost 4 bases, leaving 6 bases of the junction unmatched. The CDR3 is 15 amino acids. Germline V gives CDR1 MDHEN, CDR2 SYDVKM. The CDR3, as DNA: TGTGCCAGCAGTTCCGGGACAGGGGACCACTACGAGCAGTACTTC. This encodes CASSSGTGDHYEQYF.

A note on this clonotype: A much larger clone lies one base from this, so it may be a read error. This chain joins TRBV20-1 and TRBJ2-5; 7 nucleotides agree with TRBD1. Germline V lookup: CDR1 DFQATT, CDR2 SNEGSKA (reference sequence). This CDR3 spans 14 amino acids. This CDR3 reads CSASNLTGLYEQCF. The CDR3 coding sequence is TGCAGTGCTAGTAATTTGACAGGGTTATACGAGCAGTGCTTC.

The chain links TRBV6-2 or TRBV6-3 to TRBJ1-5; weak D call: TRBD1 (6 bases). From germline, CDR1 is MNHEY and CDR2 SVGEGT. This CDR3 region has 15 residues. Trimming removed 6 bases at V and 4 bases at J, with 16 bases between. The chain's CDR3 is CASRDGGGANQPQHF. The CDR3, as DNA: TGTGCCAGCAGAGACGGTGGGGGCGCGAATCAGCCCCAGCATTTT.

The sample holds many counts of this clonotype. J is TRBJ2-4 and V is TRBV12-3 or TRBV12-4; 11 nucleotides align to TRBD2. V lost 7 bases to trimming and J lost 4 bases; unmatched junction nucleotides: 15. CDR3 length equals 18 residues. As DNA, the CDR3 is TGTGCCAGCACCCTGGGGCTAGCGGGGGGCCGTAGGAAAAACATTCAGTACTTC. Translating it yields CASTLGLAGGRRKNIQYF.

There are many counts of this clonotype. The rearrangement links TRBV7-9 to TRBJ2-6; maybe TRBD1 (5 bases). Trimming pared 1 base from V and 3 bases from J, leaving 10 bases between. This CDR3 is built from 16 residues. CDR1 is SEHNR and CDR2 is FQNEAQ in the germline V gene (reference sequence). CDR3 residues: CASSLGFRDGANVLTF. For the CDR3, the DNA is TGTGCCAGCAGCTTAGGGTTCAGGGATGGGGCCAACGTCCTGACTTTC.

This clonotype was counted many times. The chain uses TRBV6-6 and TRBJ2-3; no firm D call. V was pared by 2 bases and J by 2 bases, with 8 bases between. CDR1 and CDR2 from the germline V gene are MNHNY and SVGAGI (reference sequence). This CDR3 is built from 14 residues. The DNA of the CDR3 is TGTGCCAGCAGTTACGCCGACCCCACAGATACGCAGTATTTT. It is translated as CASSYADPTDTQYF.

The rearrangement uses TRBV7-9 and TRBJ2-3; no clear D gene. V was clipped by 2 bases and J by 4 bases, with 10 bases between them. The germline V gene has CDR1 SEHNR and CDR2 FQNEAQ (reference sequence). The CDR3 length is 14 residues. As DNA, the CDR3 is TGTGCCAGCAGCTTACTCGGTGGGTCAGATACGCAGTATTTT. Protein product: CASSLLGGSDTQYF.

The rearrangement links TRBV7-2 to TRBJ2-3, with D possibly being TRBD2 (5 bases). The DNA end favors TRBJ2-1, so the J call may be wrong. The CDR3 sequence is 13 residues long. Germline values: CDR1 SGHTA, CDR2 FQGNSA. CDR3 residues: CASSLAGPSEQFF. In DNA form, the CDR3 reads TGTGCCAGCAGCTTAGCGGGCCCTAGCGAGCAGTTCTTC.

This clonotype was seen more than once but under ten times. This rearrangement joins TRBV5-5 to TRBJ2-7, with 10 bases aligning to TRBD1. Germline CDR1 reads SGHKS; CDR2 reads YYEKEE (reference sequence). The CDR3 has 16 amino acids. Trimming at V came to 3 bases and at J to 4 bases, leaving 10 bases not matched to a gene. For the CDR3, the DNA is TGTGCCAGCAGCTCTTCCCCCGGGACAGGGGAGTACGAGCAGTACTTC. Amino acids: CASSSSPGTGEYEQYF.